This TCR beta chain was profiled in a study of cytomegalovirus exposure and HLA in healthy donors. The V segment lost 6 bases and the J segment 7 bases; nucleotides outside the gene matches: 6. Germline CDR1 reads SQVTM; CDR2 reads ANQGSEA. This CDR3 has 12 residues. With respect to this clone: Its antigen remains unidentified.

Study-wide points: Rarity marked most TCR sequences, yet some public TCRs occurred in many donors. A few chains tied to CMV proved CMV antigen-specific in vitro.

Using immunoSEQ multiplex PCR, the repertoire was profiled, and TCRdb retains in-frame clones only, with some absent. The table has more than 55,000 clones, nearly 90% seen once. This sequence was found in a woman between 18 and 30 years old in good health and CMV-seronegative. J is TRBJ1-2 and V is TRBV29-1; 9 positions agree with TRBD1. Sequencing input: PBMCs. The CDR3: CSVSGTGFGYTF. The CDR3 DNA reads as TGCAGCGTCTCTGGGACAGGGTTTGGCTACACCTTC.